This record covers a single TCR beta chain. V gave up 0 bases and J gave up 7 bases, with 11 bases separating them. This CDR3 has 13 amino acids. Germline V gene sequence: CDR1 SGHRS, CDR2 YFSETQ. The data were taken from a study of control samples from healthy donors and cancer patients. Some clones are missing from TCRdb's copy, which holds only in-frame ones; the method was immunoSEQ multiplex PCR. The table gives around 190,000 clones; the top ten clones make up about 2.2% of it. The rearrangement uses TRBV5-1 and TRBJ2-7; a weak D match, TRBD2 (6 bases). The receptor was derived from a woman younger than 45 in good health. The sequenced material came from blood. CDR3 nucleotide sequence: TGCGCCAGCAGCTTGGCCGAGGAGGGAGAGCAGTACTTC. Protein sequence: CASSLAEEGEQYF.